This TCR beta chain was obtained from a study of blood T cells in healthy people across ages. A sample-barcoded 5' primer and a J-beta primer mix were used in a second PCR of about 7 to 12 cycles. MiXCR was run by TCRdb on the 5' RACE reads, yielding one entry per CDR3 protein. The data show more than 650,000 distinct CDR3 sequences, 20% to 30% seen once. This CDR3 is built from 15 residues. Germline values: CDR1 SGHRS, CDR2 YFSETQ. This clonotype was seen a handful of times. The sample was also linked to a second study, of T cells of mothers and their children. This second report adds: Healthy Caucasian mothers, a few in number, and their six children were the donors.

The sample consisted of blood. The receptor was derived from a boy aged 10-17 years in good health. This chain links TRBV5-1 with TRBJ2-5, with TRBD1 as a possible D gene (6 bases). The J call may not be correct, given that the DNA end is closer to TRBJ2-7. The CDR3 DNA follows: TGCGCCAGCAGCTTGGCAGGGGCCGGTACCTACGAGCAGTACTTC. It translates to CASSLAGAGTYEQYF.